The next 12 T cell receptor beta chains were all read from a single sample in a study of blood T cell repertoires in COVID-19. The protocol was immunoSEQ multiplex PCR, while the TCRdb copy is restricted to in-frame clones and leaves out a portion. The sample holds about 250,000 clones, around 82% seen once. Sequencing was carried out using peripheral blood. All receptors come from a man in his fifties with active or convalescent COVID-19.

The chain combines TRBV6-6 with TRBJ2-5, with 8 nucleotides matching TRBD2. In germline, CDR1 is MNHNY, CDR2 SVGAGI (reference sequence). V trimming: 8 bases; J trimming: 5 bases; junction bases outside the gene matches: 4. This CDR3 is 12 amino acids long. The chain's CDR3 is CASQGLEETQYF. CDR3 nucleotide sequence: TGTGCCAGCCAGGGACTAGAGGAGACCCAGTACTTC.

This chain joins TRBV5-5 and TRBJ1-2, with unresolved D. The CDR3 is 15 amino acids. V lost 0 bases and J lost 0, with 9 bases in between. Germline V lookup: CDR1 SGHKS, CDR2 YYEKEE (reference sequence). CDR3: CASSLGATSNYGYTF. CDR3 sequence (DNA): TGTGCCAGCAGCTTGGGGGCCACCTCTAACTATGGCTACACCTTC.

The rearrangement joins TRBV11-3 to TRBJ2-2; the D gene is possibly TRBD1 (6 bases). This CDR3 spans 14 amino acids. V lost 4 bases and J lost 6, with 12 bases in between. Germline V CDR1 and CDR2: SGHNT, YENEEA. The CDR3 spells CASSSRGQPGELFF. Written as DNA, the CDR3 is TGTGCCAGCAGCTCGCGTGGACAGCCCGGGGAGCTGTTTTTT.

This chain uses TRBV5-4 with TRBJ1-6, with D possibly being TRBD1 (5 bases). Germline V gene lookup returns CDR1 SGHNT and CDR2 YYREEE (reference sequence). V shed 0 bases and J shed 7 bases, with 14 bases lying between them. CDR3 length equals 16 residues. In DNA form, the CDR3 reads TGTGCCAGCAGCTTGGTCGGGGGGAATGGCAATTCACCCCTCCACTTT. It is translated as CASSLVGGNGNSPLHF.

This chain connects TRBV5-5 to TRBJ2-3; D gene ambiguous. CDR1 is SGHKS and CDR2 is YYEKEE in the germline V gene (reference sequence). This CDR3 is 14 amino acids long. V dropped 1 base and J dropped 2 bases, with 8 bases sitting between them. CDR3: CASSLTEYTDTQYF. The CDR3 bases are TGTGCCAGCAGCTTGACAGAGTACACAGATACGCAGTATTTT.

This chain connects TRBV2 to TRBJ2-7; D unresolved. The V gene lost 8 bases and the J gene lost 6 bases, with 20 bases spanning the gap. CDR3 length: 14 residues. Germline CDR1 is SNHLY and CDR2 is FYNNEI. CDR3 region: CASVGLLKGLEQYF. The CDR3 DNA follows: TGTGCCAGCGTTGGGCTCCTAAAAGGTCTCGAGCAGTACTTC.

This clone was seen a few times. The J gene is TRBJ2-7, the V gene TRBV6-5; 11 positions agree with TRBD2. V lost 6 bases, J lost 5 bases, and 3 bases stayed unmatched. The germline gives CDR1 MNHEY, CDR2 SVGAGI. The CDR3 has 13 amino acids. CDR3 coding DNA: TGTGCCAGCAGGACTAGCGGGGTCCACGAGCAGTACTTC. The encoded protein is CASRTSGVHEQYF.

The chain recombines TRBV19 with TRBJ1-2; 7 nucleotides line up with TRBD1. CDR3 size: 14 residues. V trimming: 5 bases; J trimming: 0 bases; junction bases outside the gene matches: 3. Germline V gene lookup returns CDR1 LNHDA and CDR2 SQIVND (reference sequence). DNA of the CDR3: TGTGCCAGTAGTCGGGACAGAACTAACTATGGCTACACCTTC. It yields the protein CASSRDRTNYGYTF. Full variable domain (missing parts from reference TRBV19 and TRBJ1-2): DGGITQSPKYLFRKEGQNVTLSCEQNLNHDAMYWYRQDPGQGLRLIYYSQIVNDFQKGDIAEGYSVSREKKESFPLTVTSAQKNPTAFYLCASSRDRTNYGYTFGSGTRLTVV.

V and J are TRBV5-1 and TRBJ2-3; D perhaps matches TRBD2 (6 bases). Trimming took 6 bases from V and 2 from J, leaving 13 bases between them. The CDR3 extends over 14 amino acids. CDR1 and CDR2 (germline): SGHRS, YFSETQ. The CDR3 here is CASTAGSYTDTQYF. In nucleotides, the CDR3 is TGCGCCAGCACCGCGGGGTCTTACACAGATACGCAGTATTTT.

This chain joins TRBV7-9 and TRBJ2-5, with 12 bases lining up with TRBD2. V lost 3 bases and J lost 5; bases outside the gene matches: 7. Germline V CDR1 and CDR2: SEHNR, FQNEAQ (reference sequence). This CDR3 is 16 amino acids long. The CDR3 bases are TGTGCCAGCAGCTTGTCTAGCGGGGGGGCGAGGGAGACCCAGTACTTC. This encodes CASSLSSGGARETQYF.

The chain is built from TRBV2 and TRBJ1-6; TRBD1 matches 7 bases. This CDR3 is built from 14 residues. The germline V gene has CDR1 SNHLY and CDR2 FYNNEI. Trimming removed 5 bases from V and 6 bases from J; junction bases left unmatched: 4. This CDR3 is CASSRQGGNSPLHF. DNA for the CDR3: TGTGCCAGCAGTAGACAGGGCGGTAATTCACCCCTCCACTTT. The full variable domain, its missing parts supplied by reference TRBV2 and TRBJ1-6, is EPEVTQTPSHQVTQMGQEVILRCVPISNHLYFYWYRQILGQKVEFLVSFYNNEISEKSEIFDDQFSVERPDGSNFTLKIRSTKLEDSAMYFCASSRQGGNSPLHFGNGTRLTVT.

V and J are TRBV28 and TRBJ2-7, with 9 bases lining up with TRBD2. The CDR3 has 12 amino acids. The germline CDR1 and CDR2 sequences are MDHEN and SYDVKM. Unmatched junction bases numbered 1, after V lost 7 bases and J lost 3 bases. Written as DNA, the CDR3 is TGTGCCAGCACGCGGGGGGGCTACGAGCAGTACTTC. Residues: CASTRGGYEQYF.